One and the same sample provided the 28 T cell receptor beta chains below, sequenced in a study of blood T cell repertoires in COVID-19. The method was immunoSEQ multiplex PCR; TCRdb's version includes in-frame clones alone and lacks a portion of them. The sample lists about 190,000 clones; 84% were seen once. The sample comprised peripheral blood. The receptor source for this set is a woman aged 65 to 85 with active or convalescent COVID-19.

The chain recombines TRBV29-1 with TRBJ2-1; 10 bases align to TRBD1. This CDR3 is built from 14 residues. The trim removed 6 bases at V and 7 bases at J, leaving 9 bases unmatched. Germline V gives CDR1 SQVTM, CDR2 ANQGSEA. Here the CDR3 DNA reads TGCAGCGTCGTAGGGACAGGGGCCGGAAATGAGCAGTTCTTC. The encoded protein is CSVVGTGAGNEQFF.

The DNA of the CDR3 is TGTGCCAGCAGCGTAGGAGGCGGGAGAAAGAACACCGGGGAGCTGTTTTTT. Its translation is CASSVGGGRKNTGELFF. The chain links TRBV9 to TRBJ2-2; the match to TRBD2 covers 7 bases. The CDR3 covers 17 residues. Germline CDR1 reads SGDLS; CDR2 reads YYNGEE. Germline trimming cut 0 bases from V and 1 base from J; bases unmatched to any gene: 6.

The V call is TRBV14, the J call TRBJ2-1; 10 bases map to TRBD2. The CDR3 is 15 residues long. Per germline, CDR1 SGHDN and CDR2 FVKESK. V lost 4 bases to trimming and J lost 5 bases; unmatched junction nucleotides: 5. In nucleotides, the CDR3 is TGTGCCAGCAGCCTGACTAGCGGGTGGAACAATGAGCAGTTCTTC. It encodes CASSLTSGWNNEQFF.

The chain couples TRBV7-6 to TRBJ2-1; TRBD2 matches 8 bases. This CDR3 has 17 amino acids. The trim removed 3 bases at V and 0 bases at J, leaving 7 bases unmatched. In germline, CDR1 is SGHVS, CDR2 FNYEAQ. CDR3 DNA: TGTGCCAGCAGCTTGGAGCTAGCGGGCAGCTCCTACAATGAGCAGTTCTTC. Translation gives CASSLELAGSSYNEQFF.

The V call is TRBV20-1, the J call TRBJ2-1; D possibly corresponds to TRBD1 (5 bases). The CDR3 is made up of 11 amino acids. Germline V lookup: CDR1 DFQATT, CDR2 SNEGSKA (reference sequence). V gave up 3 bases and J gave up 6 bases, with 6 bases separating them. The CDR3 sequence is CSASRANEQFF. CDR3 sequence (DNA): TGCAGTGCTAGCAGGGCCAATGAGCAGTTCTTC.

The DNA for the CDR3 is TGTGCCAGCAGCTTCAAGAACGGCGGGGAGCTGTTTTTT. Residues: CASSFKNGGELFF. This chain uses TRBV5-4 with TRBJ2-2; the D is unclear. Deletions cut 2 bases from V and 7 bases from J, with 9 bases between. Germline lookup yields CDR1 SGHNT and CDR2 YYREEE (reference sequence). The CDR3 is 13 amino acids.

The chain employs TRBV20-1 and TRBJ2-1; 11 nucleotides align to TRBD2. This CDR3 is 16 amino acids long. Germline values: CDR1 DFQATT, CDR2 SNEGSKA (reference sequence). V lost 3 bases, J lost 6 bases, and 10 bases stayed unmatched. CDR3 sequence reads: CSASGVSGRVGNEQFF. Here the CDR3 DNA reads TGCAGTGCTAGTGGCGTTAGCGGGAGGGTGGGCAATGAGCAGTTCTTC.

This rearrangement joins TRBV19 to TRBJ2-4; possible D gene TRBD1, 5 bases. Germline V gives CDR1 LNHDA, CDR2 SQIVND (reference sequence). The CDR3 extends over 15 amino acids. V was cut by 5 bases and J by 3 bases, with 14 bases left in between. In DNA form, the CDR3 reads TGTGCCAGTAGTGGGTTCGGCCAGGGCAAAAACATTCAGTACTTC. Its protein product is CASSGFGQGKNIQYF.

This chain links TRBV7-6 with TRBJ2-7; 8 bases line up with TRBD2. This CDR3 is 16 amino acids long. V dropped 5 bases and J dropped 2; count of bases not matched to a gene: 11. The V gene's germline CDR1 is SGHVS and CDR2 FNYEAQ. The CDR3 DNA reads TGTGCCAGCAGCACTCGAGCGGGAGAAGTTCCCTACGAGCAGTACTTC. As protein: CASSTRAGEVPYEQYF.

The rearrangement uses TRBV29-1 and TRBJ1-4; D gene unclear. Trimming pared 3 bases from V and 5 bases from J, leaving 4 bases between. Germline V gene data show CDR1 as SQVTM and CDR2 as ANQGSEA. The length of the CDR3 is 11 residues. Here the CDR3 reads CSVESNEKLFF. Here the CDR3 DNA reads TGCAGCGTTGAGAGCAATGAAAAACTGTTTTTT.

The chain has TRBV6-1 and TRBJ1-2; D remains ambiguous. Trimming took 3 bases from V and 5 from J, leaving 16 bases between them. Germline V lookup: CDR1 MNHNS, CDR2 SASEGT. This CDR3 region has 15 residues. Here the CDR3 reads CASSETKRGIYGYTF. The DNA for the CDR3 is TGTGCCAGCAGTGAGACCAAGAGAGGGATATATGGCTACACCTTC.

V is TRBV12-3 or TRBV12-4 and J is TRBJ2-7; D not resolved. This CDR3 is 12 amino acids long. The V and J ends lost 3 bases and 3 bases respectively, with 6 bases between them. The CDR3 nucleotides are TGTGCCAGCAGTTTTCACAACTACGAGCAGTACTTC. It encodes CASSFHNYEQYF.

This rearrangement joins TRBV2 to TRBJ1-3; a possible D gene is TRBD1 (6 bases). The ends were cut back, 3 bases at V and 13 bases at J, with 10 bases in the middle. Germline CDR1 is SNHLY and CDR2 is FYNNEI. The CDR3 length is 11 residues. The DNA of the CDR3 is TGTGCCAGCAGTGAGGGGACAAAGATATATTTT. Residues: CASSEGTKIYF.

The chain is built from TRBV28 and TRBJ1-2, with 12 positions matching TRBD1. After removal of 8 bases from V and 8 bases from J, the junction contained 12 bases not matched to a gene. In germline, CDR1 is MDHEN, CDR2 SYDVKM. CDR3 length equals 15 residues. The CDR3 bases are TGTGCCAGCGGCCCCTCGGGACAGGGGGCTGGAGGCTACACCTTC. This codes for CASGPSGQGAGGYTF.

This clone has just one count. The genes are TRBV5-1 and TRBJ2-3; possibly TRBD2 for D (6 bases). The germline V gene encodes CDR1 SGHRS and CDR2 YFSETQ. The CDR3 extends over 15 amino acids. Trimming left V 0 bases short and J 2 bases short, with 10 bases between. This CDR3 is CASSLDGGSTDTQYF. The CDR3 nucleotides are TGCGCCAGCAGCTTGGACGGGGGATCCACAGATACGCAGTATTTT.

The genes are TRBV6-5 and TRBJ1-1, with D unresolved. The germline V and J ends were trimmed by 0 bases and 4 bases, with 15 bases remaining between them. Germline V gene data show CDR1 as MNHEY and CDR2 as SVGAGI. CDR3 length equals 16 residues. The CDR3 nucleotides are TGTGCCAGCAGTTACTCGATTGGGCAAGGTGGCACTGAAGCTTTCTTT. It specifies CASSYSIGQGGTEAFF.

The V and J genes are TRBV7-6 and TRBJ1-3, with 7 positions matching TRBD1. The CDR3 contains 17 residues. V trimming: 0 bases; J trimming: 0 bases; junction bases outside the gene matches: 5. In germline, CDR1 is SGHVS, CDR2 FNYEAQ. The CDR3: CASSLAHRGPSGNTIYF. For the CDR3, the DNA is TGTGCCAGCAGCTTAGCGCATAGGGGGCCCTCTGGAAACACCATATATTTT.

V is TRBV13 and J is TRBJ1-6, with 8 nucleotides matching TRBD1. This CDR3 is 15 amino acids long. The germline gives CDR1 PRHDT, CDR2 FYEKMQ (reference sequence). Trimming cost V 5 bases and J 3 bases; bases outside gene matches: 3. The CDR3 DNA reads TGTGCCAGCAGCGAAGGGACAGGCTATAATTCACCCCTCCACTTT. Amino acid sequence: CASSEGTGYNSPLHF.

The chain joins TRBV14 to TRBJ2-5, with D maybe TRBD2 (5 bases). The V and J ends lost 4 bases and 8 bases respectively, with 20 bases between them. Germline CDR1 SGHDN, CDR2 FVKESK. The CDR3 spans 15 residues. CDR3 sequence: CASSPPGVWDRTQYF. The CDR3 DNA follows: TGTGCCAGCAGCCCCCCCGGGGTGTGGGATAGAACCCAGTACTTC.

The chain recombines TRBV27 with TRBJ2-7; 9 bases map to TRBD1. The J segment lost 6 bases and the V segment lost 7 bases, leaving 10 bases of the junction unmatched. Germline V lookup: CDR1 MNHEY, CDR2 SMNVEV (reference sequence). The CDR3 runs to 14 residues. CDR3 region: CASKPDRGSVEQYF. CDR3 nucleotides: TGTGCCAGCAAGCCGGACAGGGGATCTGTCGAGCAGTACTTC.

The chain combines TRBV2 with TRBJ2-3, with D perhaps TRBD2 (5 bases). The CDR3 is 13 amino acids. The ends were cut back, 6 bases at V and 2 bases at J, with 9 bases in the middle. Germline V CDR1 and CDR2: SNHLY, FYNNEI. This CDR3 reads CASSRRYTDTQYF. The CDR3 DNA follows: TGTGCCAGCAGCCGGAGGTACACAGATACGCAGTATTTT.

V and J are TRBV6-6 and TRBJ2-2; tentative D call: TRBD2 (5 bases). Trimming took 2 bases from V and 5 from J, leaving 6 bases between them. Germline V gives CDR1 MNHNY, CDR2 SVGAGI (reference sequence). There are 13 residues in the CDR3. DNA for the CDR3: TGTGCCAGCAGTTACGGCGGGACCGGGGAGCTGTTTTTT. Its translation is CASSYGGTGELFF.

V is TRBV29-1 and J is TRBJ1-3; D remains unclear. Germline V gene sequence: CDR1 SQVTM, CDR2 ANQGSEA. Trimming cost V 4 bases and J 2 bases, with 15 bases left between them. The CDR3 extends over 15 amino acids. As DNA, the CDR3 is TGCAGCGTTGTGCCAGGACTGGAGGCTGGAAACACCATATATTTT. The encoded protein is CSVVPGLEAGNTIYF.

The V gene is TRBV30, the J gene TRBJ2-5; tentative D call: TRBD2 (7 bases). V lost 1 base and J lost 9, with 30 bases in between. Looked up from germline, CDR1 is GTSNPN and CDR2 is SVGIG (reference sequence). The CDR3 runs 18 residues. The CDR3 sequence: CAWSGPRLATGLLRAQYF. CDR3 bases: TGTGCCTGGAGTGGCCCCCGACTAGCCACAGGGTTATTGCGGGCCCAGTACTTC.

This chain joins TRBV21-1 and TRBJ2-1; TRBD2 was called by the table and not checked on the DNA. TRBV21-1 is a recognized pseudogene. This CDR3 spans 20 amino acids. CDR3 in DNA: TGTGCCAGCAGCAAATATGGTGGGGGCTACCTAGCGGGAGGGCTAGGTGAGCAGTTCTTC. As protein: CASSKYGGGYLAGGLGEQFF.

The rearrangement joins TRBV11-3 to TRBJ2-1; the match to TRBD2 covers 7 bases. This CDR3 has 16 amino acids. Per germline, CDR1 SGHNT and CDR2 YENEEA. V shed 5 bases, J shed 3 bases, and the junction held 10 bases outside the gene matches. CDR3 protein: CASSETSQPIYNEQFF. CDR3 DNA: TGTGCCAGCAGCGAGACTAGCCAACCAATCTACAATGAGCAGTTCTTC.

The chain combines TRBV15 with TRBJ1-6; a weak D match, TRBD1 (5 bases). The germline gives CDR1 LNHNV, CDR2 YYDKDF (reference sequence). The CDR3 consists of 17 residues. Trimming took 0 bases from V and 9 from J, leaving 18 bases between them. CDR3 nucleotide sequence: TGTGCCACCAGCAGAGATTTCGCAGGTGGAAGGGGTTCACCCCTCCACTTT. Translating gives CATSRDFAGGRGSPLHF. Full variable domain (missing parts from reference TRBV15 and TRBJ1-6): DAMVIQNPRYQVTQFGKPVTLSCSQTLNHNVMYWYQQKSSQAPKLLFHYYDKDFNNEADTPDNFQSRRPNTSFCFLDIRSPGLGDTAMYLCATSRDFAGGRGSPLHFGNGTRLTVT.

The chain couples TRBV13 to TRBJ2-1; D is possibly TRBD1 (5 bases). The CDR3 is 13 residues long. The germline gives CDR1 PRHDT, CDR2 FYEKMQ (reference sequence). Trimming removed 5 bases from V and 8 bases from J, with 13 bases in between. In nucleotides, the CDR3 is TGTGCCAGCAGCGTGAGCAGGGCCCATGAGCAGTTCTTC. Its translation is CASSVSRAHEQFF.